This TCR beta chain derives from a study of cytomegalovirus exposure and HLA in healthy donors. CDR3 length: 15 residues. V dropped 5 bases and J dropped 2; count of bases not matched to a gene: 8. From germline, CDR1 is SGHTA and CDR2 FQGNSA. PCR amplification relied on 60 Vbeta primers (plus 13 Jbeta primers). The protocol was immunoSEQ multiplex PCR, while the TCRdb copy is restricted to in-frame clones and leaves out a portion. Counted here are 110,000 to 150,000 clones, approximately 82% occurring once; the ten biggest clones make up more than 1.5%. This receptor was obtained from a woman in her 40s in good health and CMV-seronegative. Material for sequencing was PBMCs. J is TRBJ2-5 and V is TRBV7-2; 7 bases fit TRBD1. The chain's CDR3 is CASSAGTVAQETQYF. The CDR3 region has the DNA TGTGCCAGCAGCGCCGGGACAGTCGCTCAAGAGACCCAGTACTTC.